One and the same sample provided the 18 T cell receptor beta chains below, sequenced in a study of early T cells in non-severe SARS-CoV-2 infection. TCRdb independently ran MiXCR on the 5' RACE reads; one entry per CDR3 protein. The sample includes 99,000 or so distinct CDR3 sequences, over 15% of them seen just once. Material for sequencing was whole blood. The receptor set was obtained from an adult who was a healthcare worker with PCR-confirmed SARS-CoV-2 infection or an uninfected control (not recorded which).

The chain carries TRBV11-2 and TRBJ1-3; D is unresolved. Germline V gives CDR1 SGHAT, CDR2 FQNNGV. CDR3 length: 13 residues. The ends were cut back, 2 bases at V and 10 bases at J, with 12 bases in the middle. The CDR3 nucleotides are TGTGCCAGCAGCTTATGGGATGGGTCGACCATATATTTT. This sequence encodes CASSLWDGSTIYF.

This clonotype turned up a few times. The J gene is TRBJ1-3, the V gene TRBV7-9; D is undetermined. This CDR3 contains 11 residues. Germline V gives CDR1 SEHNR, CDR2 FQNEAQ (reference sequence). V lost 6 bases and J lost 8, with 8 bases in between. CDR3 DNA: TGTGCCAGCAGTTCTGGGGACACCATATATTTT. Translated, it gives CASSSGDTIYF.

At least ten counts were recorded for this clonotype. This chain uses TRBV11-2 with TRBJ2-1; TRBD1 is a possible D gene (5 bases). V gave up 6 bases and J gave up 9 bases, with 12 bases separating them. The CDR3 is made up of 12 amino acids. CDR1 is SGHAT, CDR2 FQNNGV, per germline. The CDR3 DNA reads TGTGCCAGCAGTCAGGGTGCTTTTGAGCAGTTCTTC. Translated, it gives CASSQGAFEQFF.

This clonotype was picked up a small number of times. V gene TRBV2 combines with J gene TRBJ2-2; D unclear. Germline assignment: CDR1 SNHLY and CDR2 FYNNEI. This CDR3 contains 14 residues. V dropped 3 bases and J dropped 2 bases, with 7 bases sitting between them. Written as DNA, the CDR3 is TGTGCCAGCAGTGAGGGCCAAAACACCGGGGAGCTGTTTTTT. It is translated as CASSEGQNTGELFF.

The rearrangement uses TRBV14 and TRBJ1-1; 8 nucleotides align to TRBD1. Germline-derived CDR1 and CDR2 are SGHDN and FVKESK. J was trimmed by 5 bases and V by 2 bases; bases with no gene match: 1. The CDR3 contains 13 residues. The CDR3 spells CASSQQGATEAFF. The DNA for the CDR3 is TGTGCCAGCAGCCAACAGGGGGCAACTGAAGCTTTCTTT.

The table lists this clonotype with a few counts. The rearrangement joins TRBV7-9 to TRBJ2-3; 8 bases fit TRBD1. Losses at the gene ends were 5 bases for V and 0 bases for J; bases not matched to a gene: 16. The CDR3 is 19 amino acids. Germline V gene lookup returns CDR1 SEHNR and CDR2 FQNEAQ (reference sequence). CDR3 nucleotide sequence: TGTGCCAGCAGCCCATGGACAGGGTTTCGAGAAACTAGCACAGATACGCAGTATTTT. This sequence encodes CASSPWTGFRETSTDTQYF.

At least ten counts were recorded for this clonotype. V is TRBV11-2 and J is TRBJ2-2; 10 bases fit TRBD1. In germline, CDR1 is SGHAT, CDR2 FQNNGV. This CDR3 region has 17 residues. V lost 2 bases, J lost 1 base, and 4 bases stayed unmatched. The CDR3 DNA reads TGTGCCAGCAGCTTAAGGACAGGGGGAAAGAACACCGGGGAGCTGTTTTTT. Residues: CASSLRTGGKNTGELFF.

Comments on this clonotype: A much larger clone is a single base away; this may be a read error. The chain recombines TRBV7-9 with TRBJ1-1; perhaps TRBD1 as D (5 bases). Germline V gene sequence: CDR1 SEHNR, CDR2 FQNEAQ (reference sequence). The CDR3 is 16 amino acids. V dropped 5 bases and J dropped 6 bases, with 22 bases sitting between them. The CDR3 spells CASSHWDRPGVAEAFF. In DNA, the CDR3 is TGTGCCAGCAGCCACTGGGACCGACCCGGAGTGGCTGAAGCTTTCTTT.

This clonotype was seen at least ten times. The chain carries TRBV18 and TRBJ2-2, with unresolved D. V shed 3 bases and J shed 2 bases, with 10 bases lying between them. The CDR3 contains 15 residues. Germline V gives CDR1 KGHSH, CDR2 LQKENI. The DNA of the CDR3 is TGTGCCAGCTCACCCCCTCCCCCCAACACCGGGGAGCTGTTTTTT. As protein: CASSPPPPNTGELFF.

The chain is built from TRBV6-2 or TRBV6-3 and TRBJ2-2, with D unresolved. From germline, CDR1 is MNHEY and CDR2 SVGEGT. V lost 7 bases, J lost 0 bases, and 15 bases lay in between. The CDR3 consists of 16 residues. Here the CDR3 DNA reads TGTGCCAGCACCCTTTTGGGGTTCGCGAACACCGGGGAGCTGTTTTTT. This codes for CASTLLGFANTGELFF.

V gene TRBV27 combines with J gene TRBJ2-7; TRBD2 aligns across 7 bases. This CDR3 has 14 residues. Trimming removed 6 bases from V and 0 bases from J; junction bases left unmatched: 5. Germline lookup yields CDR1 MNHEY and CDR2 SMNVEV (reference sequence). The CDR3 here is CASSRRGSSYEQYF. CDR3 nucleotide sequence: TGTGCCAGCAGCCGGCGGGGGAGCTCCTACGAGCAGTACTTC.

CDR3 in DNA: TGTGCCAGCAGCTTTATCCCATCCGGGGGGCAGCATGAGCAGTTCTTC. Its protein is CASSFIPSGGQHEQFF. The gene calls are TRBV7-9 and TRBJ2-1; a possible D gene is TRBD2 (7 bases). Germline values: CDR1 SEHNR, CDR2 FQNEAQ (reference sequence). Trimming left V 3 bases short and J 8 bases short, with 20 bases between. The CDR3 length is 16 residues.

This clonotype has more than one count but fewer than ten. This sequence joins TRBV2 and TRBJ2-3, with 13 bases matching TRBD2. Germline-derived CDR1 and CDR2 are SNHLY and FYNNEI. With V trimmed by 1 base and J by 1 base, 2 bases remained unmatched. There are 17 residues in the CDR3. The CDR3 protein is CASSEGLAGGGTDTQYF. CDR3 DNA: TGTGCCAGCAGTGAAGGACTAGCGGGGGGCGGCACAGATACGCAGTATTTT.

This clonotype appeared a few times. The chain has TRBV20-1 and TRBJ2-7; 11 bases agree with TRBD1. This CDR3 has 13 amino acids. Per germline, CDR1 DFQATT and CDR2 SNEGSKA (reference sequence). Unmatched junction bases numbered 5, after V lost 3 bases and J lost 7 bases. The CDR3 here is CSARDRGRVEQYF. In nucleotides, the CDR3 is TGCAGTGCTAGGGACAGGGGGCGGGTAGAGCAGTACTTC.

This clonotype was picked up many times. V gene TRBV5-1 combines with J gene TRBJ2-7; D is ambiguous. The V gene lost 0 bases and the J gene lost 2 bases, with 9 bases spanning the gap. CDR1 is SGHRS, CDR2 YFSETQ, per germline. This CDR3 has 14 amino acids. The CDR3 DNA follows: TGCGCCAGCAGCTTGGGCACCGACACCTACGAGCAGTACTTC. This encodes CASSLGTDTYEQYF.

This clonotype was recorded at least ten times. The chain couples TRBV7-9 to TRBJ1-1, with D tentatively TRBD1 (5 bases). The ends were cut back, 5 bases at V and 7 bases at J, with 17 bases in the middle. The germline V gene encodes CDR1 SEHNR and CDR2 FQNEAQ (reference sequence). This CDR3 comprises 14 residues. CDR3 nucleotide sequence: TGTGCCAGCAGCCATCCGGGGCGATCGAGTGAAGCTTTCTTT. Protein product: CASSHPGRSSEAFF.

In its sample, this clonotype was seen a few times. The V call is TRBV28, the J call TRBJ2-3; D is unclear. CDR3 length equals 15 residues. The germline V and J ends were trimmed by 1 base and 2 bases, with 10 bases remaining between them. Per the germline V gene, CDR1 is MDHEN and CDR2 is SYDVKM. The CDR3 nucleotides are TGTGCCAGCAGTTTATACTACCCGTCCACAGATACGCAGTATTTT. Translated, it gives CASSLYYPSTDTQYF.

This clonotype was picked up many times. V gene TRBV10-3 combines with J gene TRBJ2-3; the D is unclear. Deletions cut 7 bases from V and 0 bases from J, with 11 bases between. The germline V gene encodes CDR1 ENHRY and CDR2 SYGVKD. CDR3 length: 14 residues. CDR3: CAITGERSTDTQYF. The CDR3 DNA reads TGTGCCATCACGGGCGAGAGGAGCACAGATACGCAGTATTTT.